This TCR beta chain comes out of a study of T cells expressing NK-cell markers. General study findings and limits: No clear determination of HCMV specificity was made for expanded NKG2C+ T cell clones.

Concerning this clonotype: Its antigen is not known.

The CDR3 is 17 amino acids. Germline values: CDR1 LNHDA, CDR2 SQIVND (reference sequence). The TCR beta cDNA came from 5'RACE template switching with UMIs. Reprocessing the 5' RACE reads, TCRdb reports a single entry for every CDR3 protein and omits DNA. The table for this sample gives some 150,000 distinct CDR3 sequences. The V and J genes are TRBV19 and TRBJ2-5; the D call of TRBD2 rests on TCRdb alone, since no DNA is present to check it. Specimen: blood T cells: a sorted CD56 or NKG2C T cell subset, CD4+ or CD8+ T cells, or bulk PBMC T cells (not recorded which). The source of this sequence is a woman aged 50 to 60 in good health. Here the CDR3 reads CASSWASSGRVKETQYF. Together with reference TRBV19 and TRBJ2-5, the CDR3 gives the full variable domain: DGGITQSPKYLFRKEGQNVTLSCEQNLNHDAMYWYRQDPGQGLRLIYYSQIVNDFQKGDIAEGYSVSREKKESFPLTVTSAQKNPTAFYLCASSWASSGRVKETQYFGPGTRLLVL.